These 20 T cell receptor beta chains came from one sample sequenced in a study of blood T cell repertoires in COVID-19. Produced via immunoSEQ multiplex PCR; TCRdb's table is partial and in-frame only. In the table there are approximately 330,000 clones, 80% to 90% of which are singletons. The sequencing input was PBMCs or T cells enriched from blood (not recorded which). The receptors originated from a woman in her forties with acute COVID-19.

The rearrangement joins TRBV6-5 to TRBJ1-1; D remains ambiguous. CDR1 and CDR2 (germline): MNHEY, SVGAGI. This CDR3 spans 13 amino acids. The ends were cut back, 2 bases at V and 3 bases at J, with 7 bases in the middle. CDR3 coding DNA: TGTGCCAGCAGTTACCTAACCGACACTGAAGCTTTCTTT. This codes for CASSYLTDTEAFF.

Only one count was recorded for this clone. The chain recombines TRBV30 with TRBJ1-6; 8 nucleotides agree with TRBD1. The ends lost 2 bases at V and 4 bases at J; junction bases unmatched: 7. The germline V gene encodes CDR1 GTSNPN and CDR2 SVGIG (reference sequence). The CDR3 has 16 residues. CDR3 protein: CAWSTTGVWYNSPLHF. CDR3 nucleotides: TGTGCCTGGAGTACGACAGGGGTATGGTATAATTCACCCCTCCACTTT.

The rearrangement joins TRBV27 to TRBJ2-1; 9 nucleotides line up with TRBD1. CDR3 length: 15 residues. In germline, CDR1 is MNHEY, CDR2 SMNVEV (reference sequence). The trim removed 2 bases at V and 9 bases at J, leaving 8 bases unmatched. CDR3 in DNA: TGTGCCAGCAGTTTAGGGACAGGGCCGTTGCTTGAGCAGTTCTTC. Protein product: CASSLGTGPLLEQFF.

V is TRBV4-2 and J is TRBJ2-7; D is undetermined. V shed 0 bases and J shed 0 bases, with 9 bases lying between them. Per the germline V gene, CDR1 is LGHNA and CDR2 is YNFKEQ. This CDR3 has 15 residues. The chain's CDR3 is CASSQDPGSSYEQYF. The CDR3 nucleotides read TGTGCCAGCAGCCAAGATCCTGGTAGCTCCTACGAGCAGTACTTC.

This clone was counted a few times. The J gene is TRBJ2-7, the V gene TRBV6-2 or TRBV6-3; no clear D gene. Trimming shortened V by 2 bases and J by 3 bases, and 5 bases separated the two germline ends. CDR1 is MNHEY and CDR2 is SVGEGT in the germline V gene. This CDR3 is 12 amino acids long. CDR3 DNA: TGTGCCAGCAGTTACCCAGACTACGAGCAGTACTTC. Translating it yields CASSYPDYEQYF.

The chain joins TRBV6-6 to TRBJ2-1; 10 bases map to TRBD1. The CDR3 runs to 15 residues. Germline V CDR1 and CDR2: MNHNY, SVGAGI (reference sequence). The junction had 4 bases not matched to a gene; V was cut back by 6 bases and J by 2 bases. The CDR3 nucleotides are TGTGCCAGCAGCCGGGACAGGGGTGCCTACAATGAGCAGTTCTTC. Translated, it gives CASSRDRGAYNEQFF.

V gene TRBV6-2 or TRBV6-3 combines with J gene TRBJ2-7; D gene uncertain. This CDR3 has 13 residues. With 1 base removed from V and 2 bases from J, the gap between germline ends came to 6 bases. Germline V CDR1 and CDR2: MNHEY, SVGEGT. CDR3 sequence reads: CASSYWQAYEQYF. As DNA, the CDR3 is TGTGCCAGCAGTTACTGGCAGGCCTACGAGCAGTACTTC.

J is TRBJ2-7 and V is TRBV29-1; tentative D call: TRBD2 (6 bases). Between the trimmed V and J ends, which lost 3 bases and 0 bases, there was a span of 9 bases. The CDR3 length is 13 residues. CDR1 is SQVTM, CDR2 ANQGSEA, per germline. The CDR3 DNA reads TGCAGCGTTGAGCGGGGCCCCTCCTACGAGCAGTACTTC. It is translated as CSVERGPSYEQYF.

This chain joins TRBV6-2 or TRBV6-3 and TRBJ2-3, with TRBD2 matching 7 bases. Germline V gene lookup returns CDR1 MNHEY and CDR2 SVGEGT. This CDR3 spans 16 amino acids. V shed 2 bases, J shed 3 bases, and the junction held 8 bases outside the gene matches. This CDR3 reads CASSYPGTKGTDTQYF. CDR3 DNA: TGTGCCAGCAGTTACCCCGGGACTAAAGGGACAGATACGCAGTATTTT.

The V call is TRBV11-1, the J call TRBJ2-7, with TRBD1 matching over 7 bases. This CDR3 has 14 amino acids. The germline gives CDR1 SGHAT, CDR2 FQDESV (reference sequence). The junction had 6 bases not matched to a gene; V was cut back by 1 base and J by 6 bases. This CDR3 reads CASSLEGALAEQYF. CDR3 bases: TGTGCCAGCAGCTTAGAGGGGGCGCTTGCCGAGCAGTACTTC. The variable domain in full, completed from reference TRBV11-1 and TRBJ2-7, reads EAEVAQSPRYKITEKSQAVAFWCDPISGHATLYWYRQILGQGPELLVQFQDESVVDDSQLPKDRFSAERLKGVDSTLKIQPAELGDSAMYLCASSLEGALAEQYFGPGTRLTVT.

The genes are TRBV19 and TRBJ1-4; D gene ambiguous. This CDR3 has 15 amino acids. Germline lookup yields CDR1 LNHDA and CDR2 SQIVND (reference sequence). Trimming removed 1 base from V and 1 base from J, with 7 bases in between. CDR3 loop: CASSIGGRTNEKLFF. The CDR3, as DNA: TGTGCCAGTAGTATAGGTGGCCGAACTAATGAAAAACTGTTTTTT.

The rearrangement uses TRBV4-2 and TRBJ2-1; tentative D call: TRBD1 (5 bases). Germline assignment: CDR1 LGHNA and CDR2 YNFKEQ. The CDR3 extends over 13 amino acids. V lost 8 bases and J 8 bases, leaving 16 bases between the germline ends. CDR3 in DNA: TGTGCCAGCCGTCAATCATGGGGCGATGAGCAGTTCTTC. This sequence encodes CASRQSWGDEQFF.

CDR3 in amino acids: CASSPRGTGDSPLHF. CDR3 coding DNA: TGTGCCAGCAGCCCCCGCGGGACAGGGGATTCACCCCTCCACTTT. V gene TRBV11-2 combines with J gene TRBJ1-6; 10 bases line up with TRBD1. Germline V gene sequence: CDR1 SGHAT, CDR2 FQNNGV. The CDR3 is 15 amino acids. The J segment lost 8 bases and the V segment lost 5 bases, leaving 6 bases of the junction unmatched.

The chain links TRBV6-5 to TRBJ2-4, with 7 bases fitting TRBD1. The trim removed 6 bases at V and 7 bases at J, leaving 6 bases unmatched. The CDR3 spans 13 residues. The V gene's germline CDR1 is MNHEY and CDR2 SVGAGI. The CDR3 region has the DNA TGTGCCAGCAGCCGACGACAGGGCAACATTCAGTACTTC. Its translation: CASSRRQGNIQYF.

The chain employs TRBV4-3 and TRBJ1-6; weak D call: TRBD1 (5 bases). The germline V gene encodes CDR1 LGHNA and CDR2 YSLEER. The CDR3 runs 14 residues. V was clipped by 2 bases and J by 8 bases, with 10 bases between them. The CDR3 DNA is TGCGCCAGCAGCCAACGTCTAGGGGATTCACCCCTCCACTTT. This gives the protein CASSQRLGDSPLHF.

The chain employs TRBV10-3 and TRBJ1-5; 11 nucleotides match TRBD1. The V and J ends lost 2 bases and 10 bases, in that order; junction bases with no gene match: 13. This CDR3 comprises 17 residues. CDR1 is ENHRY and CDR2 is SYGVKD in the germline V gene. DNA for the CDR3: TGTGCCATCAGTGAGATCAAAATTTGGGACAGGGGGAGACCCCAGCATTTT. This gives the protein CAISEIKIWDRGRPQHF.

The rearrangement joins TRBV4-2 to TRBJ2-3, with TRBD2 matching over 12 bases. This CDR3 spans 17 amino acids. Germline V gene sequence: CDR1 LGHNA, CDR2 YNFKEQ. The ends lost 1 base at V and 5 bases at J; junction bases unmatched: 7. The CDR3: CASSQGASGGARDTQYF. The CDR3 DNA sequence: TGTGCCAGCAGCCAAGGGGCTAGCGGGGGGGCCAGAGATACGCAGTATTTT.

This chain uses TRBV5-6 with TRBJ2-5, with a possible D match to TRBD1 (5 bases). The germline CDR1 and CDR2 sequences are SGHDT and YYEEEE. This CDR3 is built from 13 residues. With 0 bases removed from V and 7 bases from J, the gap between germline ends came to 10 bases. The CDR3 sequence is CASSLEQVGTQYF. The CDR3 DNA is TGTGCCAGCAGCTTGGAACAGGTGGGGACCCAGTACTTC. Supplemented by reference TRBV5-6 and TRBJ2-5, the full variable domain reads DAGVTQSPTHLIKTRGQQVTLRCSPKSGHDTVSWYQQALGQGPQFIFQYYEEEERQRGNFPDRFSGHQFPNYSSELNVNALLLGDSALYLCASSLEQVGTQYFGPGTRLLVL.

The chain employs TRBV10-3 and TRBJ1-1, with D uncertain. Germline CDR1 is ENHRY and CDR2 is SYGVKD. CDR3 length equals 13 residues. Trimming left V 2 bases short and J 7 bases short, with 11 bases between. In DNA, the CDR3 is TGTGCCATCAGTGAGAGTGCGGGAAATGAAGCTTTCTTT. Translated, it gives CAISESAGNEAFF.

The chain has TRBV7-9 and TRBJ1-3; no firm D call. The CDR3 is 15 amino acids. Germline loops: CDR1 SEHNR, CDR2 FQNEAQ (reference sequence). With 3 bases removed from V and 0 bases from J, the gap between germline ends came to 9 bases. In DNA form, the CDR3 reads TGTGCCAGCAGCTTGGCGGGGAGCTCTGGAAACACCATATATTTT. Its translation is CASSLAGSSGNTIYF.